This T cell receptor beta chain was sequenced for a study of T cell responses to AZD1222 COVID-19 vaccine. Assay used: immunoSEQ multiplex PCR; TCRdb lists only in-frame clones, some missing. The data show roughly 180,000 clones, about 93% seen once. CDR3 length: 16 residues. V shed 0 bases and J shed 0 bases, with 11 bases lying between them. Germline V gene sequence: CDR1 SEHNR, CDR2 FQNEAQ (reference sequence). Notes on this clone: This same CDR3 is encoded by further DNA sequences in the sample.

The specimen comprised peripheral blood, sampled on day 0 of AZD1222 vaccination. The source of this sequence is an adult in good health. The chain combines TRBV7-9 with TRBJ1-1, with D unclear. CDR3: CASSLAPTGMNTEAFF. CDR3 DNA sequence: TGTGCCAGCAGCTTAGCCCCGACTGGCATGAACACTGAAGCTTTCTTT. The whole variable domain, filled in from reference TRBV7-9 and TRBJ1-1, reads DTGVSQNPRHKITKRGQNVTFRCDPISEHNRLYWYRQTLGQGPEFLTYFQNEAQLEKSRLLSDRFSAERPKGSFSTLEIQRTEQGDSAMYLCASSLAPTGMNTEAFFGQGTRLTVV.